The T cell receptor (beta chain) described here comes from a study of cytomegalovirus exposure and HLA in healthy donors. About this clone: Its antigen is undetermined.

Donors were drawn from the approximately 120-subject validation cohort, separate from the roughly 670-subject first cohort. Data came from immunoSEQ multiplex PCR; TCRdb stores just in-frame clones and leaves some out. Seen here are about 280,000 clones, 88% observed once, and the top ten hold roughly 1%. Study results and caveats: It was fewer than 200 TCR beta chains that were listed as cytomegalovirus-associated.

V was trimmed by 2 bases and J by 2 bases, leaving 7 bases between them. Germline V lookup: CDR1 MDHEN, CDR2 SYDVKM. This CDR3 comprises 13 residues. The receptor's source is a young woman in good health and CMV-seronegative. The chain carries TRBV28 and TRBJ2-7; D not certain. The material sequenced was PBMCs. The CDR3 nucleotides are TGTGCCAGCAGTTTACTACAGCCCTACGAGCAGTACTTC. This translates into CASSLLQPYEQYF.